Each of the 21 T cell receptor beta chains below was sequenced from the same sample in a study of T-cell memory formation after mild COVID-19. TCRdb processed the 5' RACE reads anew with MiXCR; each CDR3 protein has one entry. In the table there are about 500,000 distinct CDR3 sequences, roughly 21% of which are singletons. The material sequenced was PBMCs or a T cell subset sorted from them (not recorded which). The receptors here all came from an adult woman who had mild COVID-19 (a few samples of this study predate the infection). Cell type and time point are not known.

The CDR3 DNA follows: TGTGCCAGCAGACCCAGGGGCGGGCAGTTATTCATTAATTCACCCCTCCACTTT. This codes for CASRPRGGQLFINSPLHF. V and J are TRBV5-6 and TRBJ1-6; TRBD1 might be the D (6 bases). CDR3 length equals 18 residues. V was cut by 5 bases and J by 6 bases, with 24 bases left in between. Germline lookup yields CDR1 SGHDT and CDR2 YYEEEE.

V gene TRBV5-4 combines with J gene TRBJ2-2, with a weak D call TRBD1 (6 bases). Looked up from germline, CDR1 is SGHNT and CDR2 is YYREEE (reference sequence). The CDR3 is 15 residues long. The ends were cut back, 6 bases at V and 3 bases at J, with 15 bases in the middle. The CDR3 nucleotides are TGTGCCAGCACCTACGGGGACACCCACACCGGGGAGCTGTTTTTT. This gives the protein CASTYGDTHTGELFF.

The CDR3: CASSESLRGADTQYF. The DNA for the CDR3 is TGTGCCAGCAGCGAATCATTAAGGGGGGCAGATACGCAGTATTTT. The rearrangement links TRBV11-2 to TRBJ2-3; the D call may be TRBD1 or TRBD2 (6 bases each). The CDR3 has 15 amino acids. Per germline, CDR1 SGHAT and CDR2 FQNNGV. With 5 bases removed from V and 4 bases from J, the gap between germline ends came to 16 bases.

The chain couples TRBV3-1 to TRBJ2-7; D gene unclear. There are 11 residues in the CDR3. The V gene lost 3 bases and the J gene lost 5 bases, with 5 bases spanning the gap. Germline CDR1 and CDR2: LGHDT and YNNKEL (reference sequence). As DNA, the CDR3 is TGTGCCAGCAGCCAGTTGAACGAGCAGTACTTC. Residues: CASSQLNEQYF.

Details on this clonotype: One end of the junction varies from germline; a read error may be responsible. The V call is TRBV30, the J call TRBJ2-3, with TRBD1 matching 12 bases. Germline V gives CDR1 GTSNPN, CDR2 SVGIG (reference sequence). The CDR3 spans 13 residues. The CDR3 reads CAWSRFGGQGAMW. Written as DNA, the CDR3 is TGTGCCTGGAGTCGTTTTGGGGGACAGGGGGCCATGTGG.

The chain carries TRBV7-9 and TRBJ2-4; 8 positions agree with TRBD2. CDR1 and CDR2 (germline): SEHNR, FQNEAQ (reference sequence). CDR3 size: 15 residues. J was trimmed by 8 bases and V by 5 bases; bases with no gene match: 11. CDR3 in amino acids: CASSPSGTRGDIQYF. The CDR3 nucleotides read TGTGCCAGCAGCCCCTCCGGGACTAGGGGAGACATTCAGTACTTC.

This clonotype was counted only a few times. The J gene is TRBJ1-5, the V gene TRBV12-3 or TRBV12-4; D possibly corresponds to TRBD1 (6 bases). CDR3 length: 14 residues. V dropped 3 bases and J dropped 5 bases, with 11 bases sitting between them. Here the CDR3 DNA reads TGTGCCAGCAGTTTTTGGGCAGGGGATCAGCCCCAGCATTTT. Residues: CASSFWAGDQPQHF.

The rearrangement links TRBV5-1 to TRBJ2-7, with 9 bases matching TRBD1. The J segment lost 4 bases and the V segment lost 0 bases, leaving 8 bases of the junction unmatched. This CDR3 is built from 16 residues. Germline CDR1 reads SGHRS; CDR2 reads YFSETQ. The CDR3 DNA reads TGCGCCAGCAGCTTGGGGCCGATGGGACAGGGTTACGAGCAGTACTTC. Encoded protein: CASSLGPMGQGYEQYF. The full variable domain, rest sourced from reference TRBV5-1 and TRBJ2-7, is KAGVTQTPRYLIKTRGQQVTLSCSPISGHRSVSWYQQTPGQGLQFLFEYFSETQRNKGNFPGRFSGRQFSNSRSEMNVSTLELGDSALYLCASSLGPMGQGYEQYFGPGTRLTVT.

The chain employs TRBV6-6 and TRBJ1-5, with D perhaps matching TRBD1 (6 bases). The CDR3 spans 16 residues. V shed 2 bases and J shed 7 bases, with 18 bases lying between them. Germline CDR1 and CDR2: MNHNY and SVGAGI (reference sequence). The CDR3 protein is CASSYGGIQGKQPQHF. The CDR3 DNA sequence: TGTGCCAGCAGTTACGGAGGTATCCAGGGGAAGCAGCCCCAGCATTTT.

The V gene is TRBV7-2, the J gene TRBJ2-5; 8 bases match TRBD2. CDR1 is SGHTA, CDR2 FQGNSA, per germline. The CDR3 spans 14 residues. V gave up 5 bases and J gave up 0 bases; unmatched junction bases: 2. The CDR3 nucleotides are TGTGCCAGCAGCCCTAGCGGGCACCAAGAGACCCAGTACTTC. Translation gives CASSPSGHQETQYF.

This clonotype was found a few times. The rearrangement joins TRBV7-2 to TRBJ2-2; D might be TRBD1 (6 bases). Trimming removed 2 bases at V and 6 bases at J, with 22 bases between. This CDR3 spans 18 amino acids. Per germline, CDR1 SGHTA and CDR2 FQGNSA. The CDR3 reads CASSLQSLGTLGAGELFF. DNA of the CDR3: TGTGCCAGCAGCTTACAATCGCTCGGGACACTGGGGGCCGGGGAGCTGTTTTTT.

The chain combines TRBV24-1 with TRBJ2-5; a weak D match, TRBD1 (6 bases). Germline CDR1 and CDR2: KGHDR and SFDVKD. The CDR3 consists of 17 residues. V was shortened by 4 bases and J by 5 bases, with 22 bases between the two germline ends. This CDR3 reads CATSESGEGRGRETQYF. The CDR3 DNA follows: TGTGCCACCAGTGAGAGTGGTGAGGGCAGGGGCCGTGAGACCCAGTACTTC.

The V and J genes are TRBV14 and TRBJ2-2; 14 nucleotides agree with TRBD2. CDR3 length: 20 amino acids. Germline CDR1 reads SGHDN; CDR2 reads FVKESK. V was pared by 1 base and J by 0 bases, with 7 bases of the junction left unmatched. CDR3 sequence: CASSQGVGGLAGANTGELFF. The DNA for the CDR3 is TGTGCCAGCAGCCAAGGTGTGGGGGGACTAGCGGGAGCGAACACCGGGGAGCTGTTTTTT. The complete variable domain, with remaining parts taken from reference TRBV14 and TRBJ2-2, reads EAGVTQFPSHSVIEKGQTVTLRCDPISGHDNLYWYRRVMGKEIKFLLHFVKESKQDESGMPNNRFLAERTGGTYSTLKVQPAELEDSGVYFCASSQGVGGLAGANTGELFFGEGSRLTVL.

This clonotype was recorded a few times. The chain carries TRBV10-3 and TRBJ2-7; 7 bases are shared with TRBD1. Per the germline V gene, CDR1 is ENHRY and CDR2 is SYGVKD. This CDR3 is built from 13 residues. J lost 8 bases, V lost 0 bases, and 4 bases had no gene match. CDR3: CAISESARGQQYF. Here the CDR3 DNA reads TGTGCCATCAGTGAGTCGGCGAGGGGGCAGCAGTACTTC.

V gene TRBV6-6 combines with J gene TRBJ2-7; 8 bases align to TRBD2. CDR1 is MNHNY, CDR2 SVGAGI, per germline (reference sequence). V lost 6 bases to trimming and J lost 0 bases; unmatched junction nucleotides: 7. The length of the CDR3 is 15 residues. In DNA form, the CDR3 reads TGTGCCAGCAGGGGTTCTAGCGGGCCCTCCTACGAGCAGTACTTC. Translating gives CASRGSSGPSYEQYF.

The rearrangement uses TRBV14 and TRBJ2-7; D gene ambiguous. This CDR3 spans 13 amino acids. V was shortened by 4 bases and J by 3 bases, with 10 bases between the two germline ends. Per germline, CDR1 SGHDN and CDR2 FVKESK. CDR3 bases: TGTGCCAGCAGCCCCGGACGGTACTACGAGCAGTACTTC. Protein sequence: CASSPGRYYEQYF.

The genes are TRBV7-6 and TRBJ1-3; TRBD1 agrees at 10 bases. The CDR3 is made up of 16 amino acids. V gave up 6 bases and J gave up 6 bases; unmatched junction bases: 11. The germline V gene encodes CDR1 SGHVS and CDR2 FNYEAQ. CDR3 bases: TGTGCCAGCAGACCTATTCCGGGACAGGGGACAAACACCATATATTTT. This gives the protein CASRPIPGQGTNTIYF.

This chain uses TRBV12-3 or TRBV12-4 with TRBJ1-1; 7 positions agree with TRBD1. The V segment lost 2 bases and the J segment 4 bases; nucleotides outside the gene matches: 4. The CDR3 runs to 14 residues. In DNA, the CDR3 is TGTGCCAGCAGTTTACTCCCAGGGGGCACTGAAGCTTTCTTT. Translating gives CASSLLPGGTEAFF.

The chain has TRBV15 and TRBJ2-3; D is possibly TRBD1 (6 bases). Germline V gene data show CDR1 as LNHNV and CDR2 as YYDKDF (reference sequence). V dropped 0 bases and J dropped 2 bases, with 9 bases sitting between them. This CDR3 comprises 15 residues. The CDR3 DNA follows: TGTGCCACCAGCAGAGAAAGGGGGATCACAGATACGCAGTATTTT. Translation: CATSRERGITDTQYF.

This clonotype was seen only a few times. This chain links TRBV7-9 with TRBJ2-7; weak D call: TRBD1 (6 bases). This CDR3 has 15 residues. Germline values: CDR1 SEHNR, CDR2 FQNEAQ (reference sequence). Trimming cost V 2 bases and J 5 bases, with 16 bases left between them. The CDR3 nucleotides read TGTGCCAGCAGCTTACCAAGGGGGTCCCTAGACGAGCAGTACTTC. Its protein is CASSLPRGSLDEQYF.

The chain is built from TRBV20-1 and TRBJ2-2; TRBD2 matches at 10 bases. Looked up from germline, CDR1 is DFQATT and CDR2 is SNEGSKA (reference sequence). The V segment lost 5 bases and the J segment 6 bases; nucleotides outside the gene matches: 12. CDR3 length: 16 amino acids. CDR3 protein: CSASRLAGVRAGELFF. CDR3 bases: TGCAGTGCTTCCAGGCTAGCGGGAGTCAGAGCCGGGGAGCTGTTTTTT.